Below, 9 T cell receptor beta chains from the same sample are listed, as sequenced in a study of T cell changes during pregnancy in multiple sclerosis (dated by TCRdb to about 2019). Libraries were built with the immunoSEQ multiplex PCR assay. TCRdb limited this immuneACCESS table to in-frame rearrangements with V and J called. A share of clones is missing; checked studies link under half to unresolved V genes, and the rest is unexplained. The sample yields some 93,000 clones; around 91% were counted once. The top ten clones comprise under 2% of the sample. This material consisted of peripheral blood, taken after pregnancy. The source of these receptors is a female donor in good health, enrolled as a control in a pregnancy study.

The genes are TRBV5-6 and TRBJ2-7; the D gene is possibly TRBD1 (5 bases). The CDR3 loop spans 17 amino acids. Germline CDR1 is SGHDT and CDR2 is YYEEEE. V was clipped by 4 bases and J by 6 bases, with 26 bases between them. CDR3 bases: TGTGCCAGCAGCACCGTACCGACAGTCGGGTACGGTGGCGAGCAGTACTTC. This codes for CASSTVPTVGYGGEQYF.

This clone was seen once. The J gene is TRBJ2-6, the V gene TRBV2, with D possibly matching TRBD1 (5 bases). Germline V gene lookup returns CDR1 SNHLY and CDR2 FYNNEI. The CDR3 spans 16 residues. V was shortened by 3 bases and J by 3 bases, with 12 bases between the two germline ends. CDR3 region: CASSEPSGRGANVLTF. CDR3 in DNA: TGTGCCAGCAGTGAGCCCTCAGGGCGTGGGGCCAACGTCCTGACTTTC.

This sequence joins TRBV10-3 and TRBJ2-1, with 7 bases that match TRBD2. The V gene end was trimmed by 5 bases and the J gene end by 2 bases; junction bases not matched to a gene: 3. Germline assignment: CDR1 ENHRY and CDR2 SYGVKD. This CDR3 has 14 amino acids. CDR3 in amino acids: CAISSAGAYNEQFF. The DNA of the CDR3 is TGTGCCATCAGTTCCGCGGGGGCCTACAATGAGCAGTTCTTC.

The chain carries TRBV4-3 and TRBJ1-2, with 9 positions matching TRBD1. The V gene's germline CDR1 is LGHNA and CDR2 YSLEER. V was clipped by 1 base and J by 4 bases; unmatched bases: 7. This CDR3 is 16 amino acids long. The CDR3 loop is CASSQGTGEVGYGYTF. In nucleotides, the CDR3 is TGCGCCAGCAGCCAAGGGACAGGGGAGGTTGGCTATGGCTACACCTTC.

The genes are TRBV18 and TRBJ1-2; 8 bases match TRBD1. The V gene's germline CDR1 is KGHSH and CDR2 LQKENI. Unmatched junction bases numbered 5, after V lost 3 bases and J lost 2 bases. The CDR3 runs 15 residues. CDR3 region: CASSPRTGRNYGYTF. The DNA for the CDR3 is TGTGCCAGCTCACCCAGGACAGGGAGGAACTATGGCTACACCTTC. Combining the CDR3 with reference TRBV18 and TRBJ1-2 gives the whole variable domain NAGVMQNPRHLVRRRGQEARLRCSPMKGHSHVYWYRQLPEEGLKFMVYLQKENIIDESGMPKERFSAEFPKEGPSILRIQQVVRGDSAAYFCASSPRTGRNYGYTFGSGTRLTVV.

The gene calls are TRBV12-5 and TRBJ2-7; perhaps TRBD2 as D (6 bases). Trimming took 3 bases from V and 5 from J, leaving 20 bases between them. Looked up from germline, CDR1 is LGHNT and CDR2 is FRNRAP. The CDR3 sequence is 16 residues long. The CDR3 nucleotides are TGTGCTAGTGGTTTCCACCTTCCGATGGGGGGTCACGAGCAGTACTTC. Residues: CASGFHLPMGGHEQYF.

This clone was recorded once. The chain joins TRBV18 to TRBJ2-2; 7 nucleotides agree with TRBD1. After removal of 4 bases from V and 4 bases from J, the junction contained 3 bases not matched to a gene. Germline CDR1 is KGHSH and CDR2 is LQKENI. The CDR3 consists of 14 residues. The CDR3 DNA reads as TGTGCCAGCTCACAGGGACAGACCACCGGGGAGCTGTTTTTT. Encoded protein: CASSQGQTTGELFF.

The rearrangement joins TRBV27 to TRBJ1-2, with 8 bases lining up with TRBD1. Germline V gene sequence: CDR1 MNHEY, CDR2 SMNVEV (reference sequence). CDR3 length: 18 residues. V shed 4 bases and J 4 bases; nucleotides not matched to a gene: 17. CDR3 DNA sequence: TGTGCCAGCAGTTCGACGCGAGCGACAGGGGCCAGGATCTATGGCTACACCTTC. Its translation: CASSSTRATGARIYGYTF.

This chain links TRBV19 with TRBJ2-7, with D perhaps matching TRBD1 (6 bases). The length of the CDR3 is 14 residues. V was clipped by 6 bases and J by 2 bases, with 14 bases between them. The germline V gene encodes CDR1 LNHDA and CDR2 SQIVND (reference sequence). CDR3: CASSQTGLTYEQYF. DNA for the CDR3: TGTGCCAGTAGCCAGACAGGTCTAACCTACGAGCAGTACTTC.